These 21 T cell receptor beta chains share one sample of origin, sequenced in a study of T cell repertoires in cytomegalovirus infection. TCRdb fed the reads into MiXCR, producing one record per CDR3 protein. The sample contains hundreds of thousands of distinct CDR3 sequences, 20% to 30% of which appear only once. Sequences were obtained from CD8+ T cells from PBMCs. These receptors originate from a human donor in good health (CMV status not recorded). Some clones in this sample may be carry-over from other donors' samples.

This clonotype was detected a few times. CDR3 DNA sequence: TGTGCCAGCAGTTACGTTATCTCGAGCTCCTACAATGAGCAGTTCTTC. As protein: CASSYVISSSYNEQFF. V is TRBV6-2 or TRBV6-3 and J is TRBJ2-1; D call uncertain. The CDR3 runs to 16 residues. V was cut by 2 bases and J by 0 bases, with 11 bases left in between. The germline V gene encodes CDR1 MNHEY and CDR2 SVGEGT.

This clonotype has at least ten counts. DNA of the CDR3: TGTGCCAGCAGTCGAAGGACAGTCAATCAGCCCCAGCATTTT. Amino acid sequence: CASSRRTVNQPQHF. V is TRBV6-2 or TRBV6-3 and J is TRBJ1-5, with a tentative D call TRBD1 (6 bases). The germline CDR1 and CDR2 sequences are MNHEY and SVGEGT. V lost 5 bases to trimming and J lost 3 bases, with 11 bases between them. The CDR3 spans 14 residues.

This clonotype has a count of ten or more. The rearrangement uses TRBV11-1 and TRBJ2-7; TRBD2 agrees at 9 bases. The germline CDR1 and CDR2 sequences are SGHAT and FQDESV (reference sequence). With 6 bases clipped from V and 0 bases from J, the junction kept 6 bases outside the gene matches. This CDR3 comprises 15 residues. The CDR3 loop reads CASRLAGTHSYEQYF. CDR3 coding DNA: TGTGCCAGCAGGCTAGCGGGGACGCACTCCTACGAGCAGTACTTC.

The chain has TRBV20-1 and TRBJ2-7; D call uncertain. The V and J ends lost 0 bases and 7 bases respectively, with 7 bases between them. Germline-derived CDR1 and CDR2 are DFQATT and SNEGSKA (reference sequence). There are 11 residues in the CDR3. In DNA, the CDR3 is TGCAGTGCTAGAGAACGATGGGAGCAGTACGTC. As protein: CSARERWEQYV.

This clonotype was counted only a few times. The genes are TRBV9 and TRBJ1-2, with unresolved D. V shed 9 bases and J shed 6 bases, with 9 bases lying between them. Germline CDR1 reads SGDLS; CDR2 reads YYNGEE. This CDR3 comprises 10 residues. CDR3 loop: CATERDGYTF. As DNA, the CDR3 is TGTGCCACCGAGAGGGATGGCTACACCTTC.

The CDR3 sequence is CVAGGSKNIQYF. CDR3 nucleotide sequence: TGTGTCGCCGGTGGGTCCAAAAACATTCAGTACTTC. The rearrangement joins TRBV2 to TRBJ2-4; D gene unclear. CDR1 SNHLY and CDR2 FYNNEI come from the germline V gene. CDR3 length equals 12 residues. Full variable domain (outside the CDR3, taken from reference TRBV2 and TRBJ2-4): EPEVTQTPSHQVTQMGQEVILRCVPISNHLYFYWYRQILGQKVEFLVSFYNNEISEKSEIFDDQFSVERPDGSNFTLKIRSTKLEDSAMYFCVAGGSKNIQYFGAGTRLSVL.

This clonotype was counted ten times or more. J is TRBJ2-7 and V is TRBV7-8, with D possibly being TRBD1 (5 bases). Trimming pared 2 bases from V and 3 bases from J, leaving 14 bases between. The CDR3 is 15 residues long. Germline CDR1 SGHVS, CDR2 FQNEAQ. The CDR3 nucleotides read TGTGCCAGCAGCTTAAATAGACAGAAGGTCTACGAGCAGTACTTC. It codes for CASSLNRQKVYEQYF.

The chain joins TRBV6-6 to TRBJ2-4; no clear D. This CDR3 is 13 amino acids long. Trimming cost V 10 bases and J 8 bases, with 18 bases left between them. CDR1 is MNHNY, CDR2 SVGAGI, per germline (reference sequence). DNA for the CDR3: TGTGCCACTTACCTCCGGCCTAGGGACATTCAGTACTTC. This codes for CATYLRPRDIQYF.

The chain uses TRBV6-4 and TRBJ1-5; D remains unclear. The V gene lost 6 bases and the J gene lost 4 bases, with 10 bases spanning the gap. Germline V lookup: CDR1 MRHNA, CDR2 SNTAGT. The CDR3 has 13 residues. CDR3 sequence (DNA): TGTGCCAGCAGCCTTCAGGAAAATCAGCCCCAGCATTTT. Its translation: CASSLQENQPQHF.

The chain carries TRBV6-5 and TRBJ2-2, with TRBD1 matching 7 bases. The CDR3 runs 17 residues. Germline V gene lookup returns CDR1 MNHEY and CDR2 SVGAGI. The J segment lost 1 base and the V segment lost 2 bases, leaving 7 bases of the junction unmatched. The CDR3 region is CASSYGTGTVNTGELFF. CDR3 in DNA: TGTGCCAGCAGTTACGGCACCGGGACAGTGAACACCGGGGAGCTGTTTTTT.

This clonotype was observed at least ten times. The V and J genes are TRBV7-9 and TRBJ1-1; TRBD1 might be the D (5 bases). Germline V gene sequence: CDR1 SEHNR, CDR2 FQNEAQ (reference sequence). The CDR3 extends over 17 amino acids. Trimming pared 4 bases from V and 0 bases from J, leaving 18 bases between. The CDR3 DNA reads as TGTGCCAGCAGCTATAGGAGGGGCCAACTAATGAACACTGAAGCTTTCTTT. Protein product: CASSYRRGQLMNTEAFF. The full variable domain, rest sourced from reference TRBV7-9 and TRBJ1-1, is DTGVSQNPRHKITKRGQNVTFRCDPISEHNRLYWYRQTLGQGPEFLTYFQNEAQLEKSRLLSDRFSAERPKGSFSTLEIQRTEQGDSAMYLCASSYRRGQLMNTEAFFGQGTRLTVV.

The chain combines TRBV2 with TRBJ1-2, with a tentative D call TRBD1 (5 bases). Germline CDR1 is SNHLY and CDR2 is FYNNEI. The CDR3 runs 13 residues. Trimming took 11 bases from V and 7 from J, leaving 20 bases between them. The CDR3 is CAFEVSGAFGYTF. In nucleotides, the CDR3 is TGTGCCTTTGAAGTGAGTGGGGCGTTTGGCTACACCTTC.

In regard to this clonotype: A read error is possible here, since a much larger clone lies one base away. The V call is TRBV7-2, the J call TRBJ2-1; perhaps TRBD1 as D (5 bases). The CDR3 length is 15 residues. The germline V gene encodes CDR1 SGHTA and CDR2 FQGNSA. CDR3 residues: CANSFRVHPLNEQFF. The DNA of the CDR3 is TGTGCCAACAGCTTCAGGGTGCATCCGTTGAATGAGCAGTTCTTC.

This clonotype occurred many times. The chain recombines TRBV7-8 with TRBJ1-3; D may be TRBD1 (6 bases). Trimming cost V 2 bases and J 0 bases, with 14 bases left between them. This CDR3 spans 17 amino acids. CDR1 is SGHVS and CDR2 is FQNEAQ in the germline V gene. The CDR3 sequence: CASSLRQVSSSGNTIYF. The CDR3 coding sequence is TGTGCCAGCAGCTTAAGACAGGTCTCGAGCTCTGGAAACACCATATATTTT.

A remark on this clonotype: A read error may explain this, as a much larger clone is one base away. V and J are TRBV6-5 and TRBJ2-1; 10 bases match TRBD1. CDR3 size: 15 residues. Germline V gene lookup returns CDR1 MNHEY and CDR2 SVGAGI. CDR3 DNA: TGTGCCAACAGTCTCGGGACAGGGGAAAGTTGGGAGCAGTTCTTC. It is translated as CANSLGTGESWEQFF.

J is TRBJ2-1 and V is TRBV5-1, with D perhaps TRBD2 (6 bases). The CDR3 spans 16 residues. Per the germline V gene, CDR1 is SGHRS and CDR2 is YFSETQ. The V end was cut by 0 bases, the J end by 2 bases, with 12 bases between. CDR3 nucleotide sequence: TGCGCCAGCAGCTTGGCCGAGGGACTTACCTACAATGAGCAGTTCTTC. This encodes CASSLAEGLTYNEQFF.

Only a few counts were recorded for this clonotype. The chain recombines TRBV6-2 or TRBV6-3 with TRBJ2-6; the D gene is possibly TRBD1 (5 bases). The V and J ends lost 5 bases and 0 bases respectively, with 8 bases between them. Germline CDR1 MNHEY, CDR2 SVGEGT. The CDR3 has 15 amino acids. For the CDR3, the DNA is TGTGCCAGCAGTCGACAGCTCTCTGGGGCCAACGTCCTGACTTTC. This translates into CASSRQLSGANVLTF.

Turning to this clonotype: A much larger clone lies a single base off, so this may be a read error. The chain employs TRBV7-9 and TRBJ2-3; TRBD2 agrees at 8 bases. Losses at the gene ends were 4 bases for V and 4 bases for J; bases not matched to a gene: 10. Germline V gene data show CDR1 as SEHNR and CDR2 as FQNEAQ (reference sequence). The CDR3 has 16 residues. The CDR3 loop reads CASSSKVSGEADTQYF. The CDR3 nucleotides read TGTGCCAGCAGCTCGAAGGTTAGCGGGGAGGCAGATACGCAGTATTTT.

J is TRBJ2-1 and V is TRBV12-3 or TRBV12-4; D gene uncertain. The CDR3 extends over 12 amino acids. The V end lost 2 bases, the J end lost 8 bases, and 7 bases lay between the germline ends. The DNA for the CDR3 is TGTGCCAGCAGTTTATGGAGCCATGAGCAGTTCTTC. It translates to CASSLWSHEQFF.

Worth noting for this clonotype: A much bigger clone sits one base away, suggesting this may be a read error. CDR3 loop: CASSLADSETQYF. CDR3 bases: TGTGCCAGCAGTTTAGCGGATTCCGAGACCCAGTACTTC. The rearrangement uses TRBV27 and TRBJ2-5; D is undetermined. The CDR3 is 13 amino acids. Germline-derived CDR1 and CDR2 are MNHEY and SMNVEV (reference sequence). V was trimmed by 2 bases and J by 5 bases, leaving 9 bases between them.

V usage is TRBV18 and J usage is TRBJ2-1; D ambiguous. The V and J ends lost 2 bases and 5 bases respectively, with 13 bases between them. This CDR3 comprises 15 residues. Germline V gene data show CDR1 as KGHSH and CDR2 as LQKENI. The CDR3 bases are TGTGCCAGCTCACCAAGAGAACGAAGCAACAATGAGCAGTTCTTC. Protein product: CASSPRERSNNEQFF.